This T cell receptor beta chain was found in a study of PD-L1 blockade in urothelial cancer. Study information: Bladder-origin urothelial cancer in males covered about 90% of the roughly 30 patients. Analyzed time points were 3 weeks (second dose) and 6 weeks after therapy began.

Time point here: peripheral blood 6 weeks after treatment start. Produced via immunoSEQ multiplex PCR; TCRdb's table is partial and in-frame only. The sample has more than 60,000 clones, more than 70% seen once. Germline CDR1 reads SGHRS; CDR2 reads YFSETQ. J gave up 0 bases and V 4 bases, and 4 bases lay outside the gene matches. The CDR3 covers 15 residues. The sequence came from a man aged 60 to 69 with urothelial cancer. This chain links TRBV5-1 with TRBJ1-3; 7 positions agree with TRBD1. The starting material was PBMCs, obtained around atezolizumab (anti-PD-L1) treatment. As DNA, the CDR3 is TGCGCCAGCAGCACCGCAGGGGGCTCTGGAAACACCATATATTTT. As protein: CASSTAGGSGNTIYF.